This TCR beta chain was identified in a study of shared clonotypes between healthy human individuals. Terminally differentiated effector memory CD45RA+ cells were excluded from the naive CD8 cells, which were CD45RO-negative and positively selected for CCR7. Method: immunoSEQ multiplex PCR; TCRdb's copy keeps in-frame clones and lacks some. The sample lists some 1,900,000 clones, about 95% occurring once. This CDR3 region has 16 residues. From germline, CDR1 is MNHEY and CDR2 SMNVEV (reference sequence). After removal of 5 bases from V and 4 bases from J, the junction contained 12 bases not matched to a gene.

The sequence derives from a man between 18 and 29 years old in good health. The rearrangement uses TRBV27 and TRBJ2-7, with TRBD2 identical over 9 bases. Sequencing input: naive CD8+ T cells sorted from blood. CDR3 amino acids: CASSLNVAGAWYEQYF. CDR3 bases: TGTGCCAGCAGTCTAAACGTAGCGGGGGCCTGGTACGAGCAGTACTTC.